This T cell receptor (beta chain) was profiled in a study of OX40 agonist ivuxolimab in advanced cancers. Sequencing was performed with immunoSEQ multiplex PCR; in TCRdb, only in-frame clones are kept and a portion is missing. The sample carries tens of thousands of clones, roughly 84% recorded once. The CDR3 contains 15 residues. Trimming shortened V by 5 bases and J by 2 bases, and 14 bases separated the two germline ends. The germline V gene has CDR1 SGDLS and CDR2 YYNGEE. The genes are TRBV9 and TRBJ2-1; D might be TRBD1 or TRBD2, each matching 5 bases. Specimen: CD4+ or CD8+ T cells sorted from blood, collected in a trial of the OX40 agonist ivuxolimab. This sequence originates from an adult with an advanced solid tumor such as melanoma, head and neck, liver or kidney cancer. In nucleotides, the CDR3 is TGTGCCAGCAGACGGGACCACAGCACCTACAATGAGCAGTTCTTC. Protein: CASRRDHSTYNEQFF.